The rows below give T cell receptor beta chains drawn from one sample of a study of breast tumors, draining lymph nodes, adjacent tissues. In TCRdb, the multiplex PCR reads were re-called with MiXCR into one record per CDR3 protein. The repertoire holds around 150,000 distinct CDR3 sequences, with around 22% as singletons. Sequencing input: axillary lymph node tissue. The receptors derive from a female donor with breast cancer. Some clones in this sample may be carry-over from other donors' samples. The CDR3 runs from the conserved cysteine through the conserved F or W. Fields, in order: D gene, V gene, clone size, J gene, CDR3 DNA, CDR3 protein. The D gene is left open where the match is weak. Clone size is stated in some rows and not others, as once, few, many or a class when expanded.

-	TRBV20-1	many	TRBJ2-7	TGCAGTGCCCCCCTTTCCGGGGGCTCCTACGAGCAGTACTTC	CSAPLSGGSYEQYF
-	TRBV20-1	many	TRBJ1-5	TGCAGTGCCCCTCCCCGGGGTCTACGGCAGCCCCAGCATTTT	CSAPPRGLRQPQHF
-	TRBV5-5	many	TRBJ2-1	TGTGCCAGCGGGGGGAAGAATGAGCAGTTCTTC	CASGGKNEQFF
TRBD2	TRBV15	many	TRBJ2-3	TGTGCCACCAGCAGAGACCACGGCGGGAGACACACAGATACGCAGTATTTT	CATSRDHGGRHTDTQYF
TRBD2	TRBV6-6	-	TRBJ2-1	TGTGCCAGCAGTTACAGCCTAGCGGGAGACTCCTACAATGAGCAGTTCTTC	CASSYSLAGDSYNEQFF
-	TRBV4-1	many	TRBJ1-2	TGCGCCAGCAGCCAGCGCCGCGCCGCTAACTATGGCTACACCTTC	CASSQRRAANYGYTF
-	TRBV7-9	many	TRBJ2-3	TGTGCCAGCAGCCGAGCGGGCCCGGGCACAGATACGCAGTATTTT	CASSRAGPGTDTQYF
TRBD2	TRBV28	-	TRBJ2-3	TGTGCCAGCAGTATCACGGGACTAGCTGAAACTTCTAGCACAGATACGCAGTATTTT	CASSITGLAETSSTDTQYF
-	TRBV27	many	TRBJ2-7	TGTGCCAGCAGTTCGGTCGGTGTGGGCTCCTACGAGCAGTACTTC	CASSSVGVGSYEQYF
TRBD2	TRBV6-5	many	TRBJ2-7	TGTGCCAGCAGTCTCAAAGCGGGAAGCTCCTACGAGCAGTACTTC	CASSLKAGSSYEQYF
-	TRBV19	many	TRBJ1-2	TGTGCCAGTAGTCGTAAACCGGGACTGAACTATGGCTACACCTTC	CASSRKPGLNYGYTF
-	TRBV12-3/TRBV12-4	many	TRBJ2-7	TGTGCCAGCAGTTTACTGGGGGGCGTTTCTAGCGAGCAGTACTTC	CASSLLGGVSSEQYF
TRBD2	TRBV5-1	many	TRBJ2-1	TGCGCCAGCAGCACTAGCGGGAGGGAGGGTGAGCAGTTCTTC	CASSTSGREGEQFF
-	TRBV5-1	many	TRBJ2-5	TGCGCCAGCAGCTTGGGGACATTCGTTAACACGGGGGAGACCCAGTACTTC	CASSLGTFVNTGETQYF
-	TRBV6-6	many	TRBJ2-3	TGTGCCAGCAGTTCCAAGCACGGGGCACCCACAGATACGCAGTATTTT	CASSSKHGAPTDTQYF
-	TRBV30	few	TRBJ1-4	TGTGCCTGGACCACTGGACAGTACGGGGATGAAAAACTGTTTTTT	CAWTTGQYGDEKLFF
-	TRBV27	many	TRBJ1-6	TGTGCCAGCAGTTTAGGCTTGGGTGGCCTTAATTCACCCCTCCACTTT	CASSLGLGGLNSPLHF
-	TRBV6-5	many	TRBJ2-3	TGTGCCAGCAGTCCCGGGACGGGTACGCAGTATTTT	CASSPGTGTQYF
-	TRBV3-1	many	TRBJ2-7	TGTGCCAGCAGCCAACGGGAATCCTACGAGCAGTACTTC	CASSQRESYEQYF
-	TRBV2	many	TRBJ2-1	TGTGCCAGCAGTGAAGGGATAAGGAATGAGCAGTTCTTC	CASSEGIRNEQFF
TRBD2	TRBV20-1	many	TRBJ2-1	TGCAGTGTTGGGACTAGCGGGAGAGTTCAGGGGGCGCAGTTCTTC	CSVGTSGRVQGAQFF
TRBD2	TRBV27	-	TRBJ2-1	TGTGCCAGCAGTTTTGCTAGCGGGAGGTCCTACAATGAGCAGTTCTTC	CASSFASGRSYNEQFF
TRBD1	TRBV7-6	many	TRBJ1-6	TGTGCCAGCAGCCCTCGCCCGACCGGGACAGCCTATAATTCACCCCTCCACTTT	CASSPRPTGTAYNSPLHF
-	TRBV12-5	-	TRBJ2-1	TGTGCTAGTGGCCCGGTCCGCAATGAGCAGTTCTTC	CASGPVRNEQFF
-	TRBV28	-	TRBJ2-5	TGTGCCAGCAGTTCTTACACCCGACAGATTAAGTCCCAGTACTTC	CASSSYTRQIKSQYF
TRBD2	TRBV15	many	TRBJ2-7	TGTGCCACCGGACTAGCGGATTACGAGCAGTACTTC	CATGLADYEQYF
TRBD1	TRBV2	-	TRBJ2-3	TGTGCCAGCAGGAAGCGAGGGACAGATACGCGGTATTTT	CASRKRGTDTRYF
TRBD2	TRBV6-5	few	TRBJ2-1	TGTGCCAGCAGCCCCGGGCGGGACTACTCTTTGGAGCAGTTCTTC	CASSPGRDYSLEQFF
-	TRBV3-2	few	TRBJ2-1	TGTGCCAGCAGCCCCGATCCCTACAATGAGCAGTTCTTC	CASSPDPYNEQFF
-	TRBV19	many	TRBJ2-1	TGTGCCAGTAGTATGCGGGACCCCTCCTACAATGAGCAGTTCTTC	CASSMRDPSYNEQFF
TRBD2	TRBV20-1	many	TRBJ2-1	TGCAGTGCCCCTGGGAGAAGCGGGATGTCGAATGAGCAGTTCTTC	CSAPGRSGMSNEQFF
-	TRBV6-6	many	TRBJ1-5	TGTGCCAGCAGTTACTCGGGCAGGGACAATCAGCCCCAGCATTTT	CASSYSGRDNQPQHF
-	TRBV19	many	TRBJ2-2	TGTGCCAGTAGTGCCTCTAGGACCGGGGAGCTGTTTTTT	CASSASRTGELFF
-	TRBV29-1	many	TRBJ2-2	TGCAGCGCCAAGGATATTACAGCCGGGGAGCTGTTTTTT	CSAKDITAGELFF
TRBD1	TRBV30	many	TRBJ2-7	TGTGCCTGCACTTCTCTGACGACCAGGGGGGAGCAGTACTTC	CACTSLTTRGEQYF
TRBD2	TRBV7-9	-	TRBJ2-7	TGTGCCAGCAGCGCATACCAGCGGGAGAGCTACGAGCAGTACTTC	CASSAYQRESYEQYF
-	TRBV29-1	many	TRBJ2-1	TGCAGCGTTGAGGGGGACAACTACAATGAGCAGTTCTTC	CSVEGDNYNEQFF
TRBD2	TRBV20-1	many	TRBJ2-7	TGCAGTGCTACCGCGGGACTAGCGGGACTCCAATCCTACGAGCAGTACTTC	CSATAGLAGLQSYEQYF
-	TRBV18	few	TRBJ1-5	TGTGCCAGCTCACCAAACGACAGGAATCAGCCCCAGCATTTT	CASSPNDRNQPQHF
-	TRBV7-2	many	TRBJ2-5	TGTGCCAGCAGCCTCGCGGGACAGCTACAAGAGACCCAGTACTTC	CASSLAGQLQETQYF
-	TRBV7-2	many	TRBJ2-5	TGTGCCAGCAGCTCAGACGTCCCCAGGGGCGGGACCCAGTACTTC	CASSSDVPRGGTQYF
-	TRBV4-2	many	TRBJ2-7	TGTGCCAGCAGCCCTTTAACAGGGAAGTACGAGCAGTACTTC	CASSPLTGKYEQYF
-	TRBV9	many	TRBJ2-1	TGTGCCAGCAGCGTAGCTAAGGGATCCTACAATGAGCAGTTCTTC	CASSVAKGSYNEQFF
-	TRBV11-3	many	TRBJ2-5	TGTGCCAGCAGCCGGCGTCGGGGAGGACAAGAGACCCAGTACTTC	CASSRRRGGQETQYF
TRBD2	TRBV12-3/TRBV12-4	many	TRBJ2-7	TGTGCCAGCAGAGATAGCGGGAGCGGTGAGCAGTACTTC	CASRDSGSGEQYF
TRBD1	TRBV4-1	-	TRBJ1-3	TGCGCCAGCAGCCAAGAGGGGACAGGGGGAAACACCATATATTTT	CASSQEGTGGNTIYF